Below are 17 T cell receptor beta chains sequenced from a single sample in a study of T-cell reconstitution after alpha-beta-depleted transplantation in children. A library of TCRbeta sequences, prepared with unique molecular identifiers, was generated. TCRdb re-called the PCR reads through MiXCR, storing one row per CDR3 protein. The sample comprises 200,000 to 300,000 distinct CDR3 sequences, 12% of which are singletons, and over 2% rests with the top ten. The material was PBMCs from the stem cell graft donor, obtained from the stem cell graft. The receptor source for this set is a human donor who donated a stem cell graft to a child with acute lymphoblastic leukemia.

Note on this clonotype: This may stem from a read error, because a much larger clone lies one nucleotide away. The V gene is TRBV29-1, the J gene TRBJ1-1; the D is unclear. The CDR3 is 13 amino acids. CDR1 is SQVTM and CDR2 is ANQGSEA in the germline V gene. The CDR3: CSVEDGRNNEAFF. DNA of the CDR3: TGCAGCGTTGAAGATGGCAGGAACAATGAAGCTTTCTTT.

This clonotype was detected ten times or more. CDR3 amino acids: CASSLLGTYNEQFF. For the CDR3, the DNA is TGCGCCAGCAGCTTGCTAGGAACCTACAATGAGCAGTTCTTC. The V and J genes are TRBV5-1 and TRBJ2-1; D is ambiguous. V lost 1 base and J lost 2, with 7 bases in between. CDR3 length: 14 residues. Per the germline V gene, CDR1 is SGHRS and CDR2 is YFSETQ.

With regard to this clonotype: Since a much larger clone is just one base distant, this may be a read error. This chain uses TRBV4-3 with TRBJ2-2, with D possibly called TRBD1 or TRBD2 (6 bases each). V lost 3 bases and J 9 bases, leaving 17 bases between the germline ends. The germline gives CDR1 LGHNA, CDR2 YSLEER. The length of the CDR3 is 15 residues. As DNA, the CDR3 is TGCGCCAGCAGCCAGTTCCAAGGGGGGACCTGGGAGCTGTTTTTT. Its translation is CASSQFQGGTWELFF.

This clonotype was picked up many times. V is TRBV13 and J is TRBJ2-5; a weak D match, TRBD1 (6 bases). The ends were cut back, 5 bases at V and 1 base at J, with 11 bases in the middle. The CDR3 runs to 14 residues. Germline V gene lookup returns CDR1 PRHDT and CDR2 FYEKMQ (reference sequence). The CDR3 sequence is CASSLRGSQETQYF. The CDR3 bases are TGTGCCAGCAGCCTGAGGGGGAGCCAAGAGACCCAGTACTTC.

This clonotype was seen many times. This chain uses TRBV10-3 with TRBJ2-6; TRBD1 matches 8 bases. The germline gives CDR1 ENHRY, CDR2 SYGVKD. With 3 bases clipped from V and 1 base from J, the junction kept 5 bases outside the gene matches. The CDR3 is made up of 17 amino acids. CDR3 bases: TGTGCCATCAGTGATGAACAGGGGGGTTCTGGGGCCAACGTCCTGACTTTC. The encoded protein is CAISDEQGGSGANVLTF.

CDR3 in DNA: TGTGCCAGCAGTTTCCCGGGGGCAGTGTTAGGATGGCAGTACTTC. It translates to CASSFPGAVLGWQYF. The chain carries TRBV28 and TRBJ2-7; either TRBD1 or TRBD2 may supply D (6 bases each). This CDR3 is built from 15 residues. The germline V and J ends were trimmed by 3 bases and 9 bases, with 21 bases remaining between them. Germline CDR1 reads MDHEN; CDR2 reads SYDVKM.

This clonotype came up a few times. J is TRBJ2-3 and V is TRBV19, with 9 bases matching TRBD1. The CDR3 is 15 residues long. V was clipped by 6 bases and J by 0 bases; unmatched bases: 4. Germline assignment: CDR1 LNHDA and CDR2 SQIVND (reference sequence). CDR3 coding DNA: TGTGCCAGTAGGAAACAGGGGGCTAGCACAGATACGCAGTATTTT. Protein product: CASRKQGASTDTQYF.

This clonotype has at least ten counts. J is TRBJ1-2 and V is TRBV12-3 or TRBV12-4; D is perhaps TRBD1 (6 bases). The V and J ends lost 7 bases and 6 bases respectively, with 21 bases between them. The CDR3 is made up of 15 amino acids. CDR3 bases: TGTGCCAGCACCTTTGGAACAGGGAAAGGGGATGGCTACACCTTC. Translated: CASTFGTGKGDGYTF.

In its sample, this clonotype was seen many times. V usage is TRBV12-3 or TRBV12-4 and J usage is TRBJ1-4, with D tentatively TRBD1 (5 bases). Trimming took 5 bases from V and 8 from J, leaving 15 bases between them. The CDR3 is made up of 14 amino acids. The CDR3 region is CASSVGQAWEKLFF. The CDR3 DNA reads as TGTGCCAGCAGTGTGGGGCAGGCTTGGGAAAAACTGTTTTTT.

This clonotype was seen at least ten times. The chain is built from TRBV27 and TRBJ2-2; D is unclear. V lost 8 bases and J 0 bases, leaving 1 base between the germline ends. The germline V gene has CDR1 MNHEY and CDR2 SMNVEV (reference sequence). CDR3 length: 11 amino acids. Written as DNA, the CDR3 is TGTGCCAGCTCGAACACCGGGGAGCTGTTTTTT. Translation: CASSNTGELFF.

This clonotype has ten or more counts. CDR3 sequence: CASSLRWGEVYEQYF. The CDR3 DNA reads TGCGCCAGCAGCTTGAGGTGGGGCGAGGTCTACGAGCAGTACTTC. The chain couples TRBV5-1 to TRBJ2-7; TRBD1 is a possible D gene (5 bases). There are 15 residues in the CDR3. Per germline, CDR1 SGHRS and CDR2 YFSETQ. V gave up 1 base and J gave up 3 bases, with 14 bases separating them. Complete variable domain (other parts from reference TRBV5-1 and TRBJ2-7): KAGVTQTPRYLIKTRGQQVTLSCSPISGHRSVSWYQQTPGQGLQFLFEYFSETQRNKGNFPGRFSGRQFSNSRSEMNVSTLELGDSALYLCASSLRWGEVYEQYFGPGTRLTVT.

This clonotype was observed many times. The CDR3 sequence: CASTGGGLGYSYNEQFF. The CDR3 DNA reads TGTGCCAGCACTGGCGGGGGACTTGGGTATTCCTACAATGAGCAGTTCTTC. The gene calls are TRBV2 and TRBJ2-1, with TRBD2 identical over 7 bases. J lost 1 base, V lost 7 bases, and 13 bases had no gene match. This CDR3 comprises 17 residues. CDR1 and CDR2 from the germline V gene are SNHLY and FYNNEI.

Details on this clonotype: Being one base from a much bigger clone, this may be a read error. CDR3 nucleotides: TGTGCCAGCAGCGCGACTAGCGGGTATTCCCATGAGCAGTTCTTC. It is translated as CASSATSGYSHEQFF. V usage is TRBV9 and J usage is TRBJ2-1, with 10 bases identical to TRBD2. V gave up 3 bases and J gave up 8 bases; unmatched junction bases: 8. The CDR3 totals 15 residues. The germline gives CDR1 SGDLS, CDR2 YYNGEE.

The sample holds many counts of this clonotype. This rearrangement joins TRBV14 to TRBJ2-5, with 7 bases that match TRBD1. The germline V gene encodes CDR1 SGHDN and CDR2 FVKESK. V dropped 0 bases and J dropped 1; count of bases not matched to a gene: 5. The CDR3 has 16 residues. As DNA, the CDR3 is TGTGCCAGCAGCCAAGACCAAGGGACAGCCCAAGAGACCCAGTACTTC. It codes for CASSQDQGTAQETQYF.

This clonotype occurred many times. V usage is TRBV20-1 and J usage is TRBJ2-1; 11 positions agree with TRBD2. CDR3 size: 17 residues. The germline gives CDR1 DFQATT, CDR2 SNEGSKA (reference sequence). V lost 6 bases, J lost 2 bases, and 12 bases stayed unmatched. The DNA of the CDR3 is TGCAGTGCCACCCGGCCTAGCGGGAGGCCCCCCTACAATGAGCAGTTCTTC. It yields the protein CSATRPSGRPPYNEQFF.

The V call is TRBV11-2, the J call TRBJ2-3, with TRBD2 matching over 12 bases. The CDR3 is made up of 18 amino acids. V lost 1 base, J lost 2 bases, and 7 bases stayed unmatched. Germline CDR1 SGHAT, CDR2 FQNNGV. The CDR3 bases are TGTGCCAGCAGCTTAGTGAGACTAGCGGGGGAGTACACAGATACGCAGTATTTT. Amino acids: CASSLVRLAGEYTDTQYF.

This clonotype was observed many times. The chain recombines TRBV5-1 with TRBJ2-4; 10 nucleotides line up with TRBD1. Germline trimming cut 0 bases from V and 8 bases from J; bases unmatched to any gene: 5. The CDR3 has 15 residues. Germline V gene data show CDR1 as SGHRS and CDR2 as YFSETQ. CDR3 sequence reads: CASSLGDRGVDIQYF. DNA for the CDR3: TGCGCCAGCAGCTTGGGGGACAGGGGTGTGGACATTCAGTACTTC.